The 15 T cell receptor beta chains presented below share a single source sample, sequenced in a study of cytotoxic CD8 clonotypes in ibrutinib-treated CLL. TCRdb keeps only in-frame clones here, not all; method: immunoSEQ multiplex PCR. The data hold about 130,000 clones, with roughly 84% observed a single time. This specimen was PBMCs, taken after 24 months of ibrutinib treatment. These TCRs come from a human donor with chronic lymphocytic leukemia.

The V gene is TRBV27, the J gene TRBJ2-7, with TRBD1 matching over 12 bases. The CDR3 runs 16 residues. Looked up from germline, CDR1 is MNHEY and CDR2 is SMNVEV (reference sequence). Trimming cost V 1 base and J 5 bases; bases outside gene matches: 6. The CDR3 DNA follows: TGTGCCAGCAGTTTATTAAGGGGGACAGGGGGCGACGAGCAGTACTTC. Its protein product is CASSLLRGTGGDEQYF.

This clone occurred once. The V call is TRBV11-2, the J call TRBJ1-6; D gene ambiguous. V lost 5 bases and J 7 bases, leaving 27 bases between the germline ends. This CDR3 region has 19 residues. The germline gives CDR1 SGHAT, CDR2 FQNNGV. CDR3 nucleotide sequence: TGTGCCAGCAGCCGGATTCGGACCCAACCAGGTATATCGAATTCACCCCTCCACTTT. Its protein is CASSRIRTQPGISNSPLHF.

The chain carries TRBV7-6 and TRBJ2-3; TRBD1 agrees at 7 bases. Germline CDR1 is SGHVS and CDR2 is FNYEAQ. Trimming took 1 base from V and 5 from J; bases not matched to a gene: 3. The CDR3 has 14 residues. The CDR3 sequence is CASSLVTGLDTQYF. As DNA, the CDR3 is TGTGCCAGCAGCTTAGTGACAGGGTTAGATACGCAGTATTTT.

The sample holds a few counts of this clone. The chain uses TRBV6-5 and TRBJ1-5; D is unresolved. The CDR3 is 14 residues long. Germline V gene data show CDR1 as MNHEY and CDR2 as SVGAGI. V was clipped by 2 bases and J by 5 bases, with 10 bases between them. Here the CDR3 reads CASSYIAGHQPQHF. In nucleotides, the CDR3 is TGTGCCAGCAGTTACATCGCTGGTCATCAGCCCCAGCATTTT.

The CDR3 nucleotides are TGTGCCAGCAGTTTGGGGTTGAGCAATCAGCCCCAGCATTTT. Protein sequence: CASSLGLSNQPQHF. The V gene is TRBV27, the J gene TRBJ1-5, with no clear D. CDR1 is MNHEY and CDR2 is SMNVEV in the germline V gene (reference sequence). The CDR3 is made up of 14 amino acids. V lost 3 bases and J lost 1, with 7 bases in between.

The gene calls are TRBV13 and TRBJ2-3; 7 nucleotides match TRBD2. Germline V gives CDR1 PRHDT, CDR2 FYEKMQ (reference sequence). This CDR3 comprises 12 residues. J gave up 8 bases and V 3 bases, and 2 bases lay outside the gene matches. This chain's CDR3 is CASSLGGTTQYF. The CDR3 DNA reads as TGTGCCAGCAGCTTGGGGGGGACTACGCAGTATTTT.

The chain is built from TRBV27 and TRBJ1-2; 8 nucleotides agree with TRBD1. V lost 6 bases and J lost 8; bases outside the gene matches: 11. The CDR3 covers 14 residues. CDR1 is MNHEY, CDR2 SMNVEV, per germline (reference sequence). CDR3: CASRGQGWSSGYTF. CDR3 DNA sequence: TGTGCCAGCAGAGGACAGGGATGGAGTTCGGGCTACACCTTC.

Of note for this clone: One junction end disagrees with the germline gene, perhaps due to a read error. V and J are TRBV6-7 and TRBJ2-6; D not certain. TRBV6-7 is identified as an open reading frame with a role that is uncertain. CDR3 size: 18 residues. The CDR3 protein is CASSLSSRIYKSGQRPDF. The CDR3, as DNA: TGTGCCAGCAGTCTTAGCTCGCGTATTTACAAGTCGGGCCAACGTCCTGACTTC.

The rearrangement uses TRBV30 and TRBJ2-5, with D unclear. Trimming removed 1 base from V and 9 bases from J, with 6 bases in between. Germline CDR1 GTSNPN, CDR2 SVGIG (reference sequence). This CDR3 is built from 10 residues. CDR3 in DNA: TGTGCCTGGAGTGGGTTGGCCCAGTACTTC. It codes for CAWSGLAQYF.

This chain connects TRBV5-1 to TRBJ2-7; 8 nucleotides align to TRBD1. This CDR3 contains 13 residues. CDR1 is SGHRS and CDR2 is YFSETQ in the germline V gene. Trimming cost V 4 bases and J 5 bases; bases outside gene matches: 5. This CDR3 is CASSPGQGDEQYF. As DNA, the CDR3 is TGCGCCAGCAGCCCCGGACAGGGCGACGAGCAGTACTTC.

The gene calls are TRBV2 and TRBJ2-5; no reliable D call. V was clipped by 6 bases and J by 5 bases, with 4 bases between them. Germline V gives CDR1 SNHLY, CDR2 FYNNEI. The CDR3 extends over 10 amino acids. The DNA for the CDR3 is TGTGCCAGCAGGACCGAGACCCAGTACTTC. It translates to CASRTETQYF.

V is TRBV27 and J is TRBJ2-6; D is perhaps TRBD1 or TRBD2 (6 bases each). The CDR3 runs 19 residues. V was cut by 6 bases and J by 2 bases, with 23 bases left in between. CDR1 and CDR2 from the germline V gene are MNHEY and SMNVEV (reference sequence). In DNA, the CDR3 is TGTGCCAGCAGCCTCCAACGGGGGCAGGGGTTTACTGGGGCCAACGTCCTGACTTTC. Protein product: CASSLQRGQGFTGANVLTF.

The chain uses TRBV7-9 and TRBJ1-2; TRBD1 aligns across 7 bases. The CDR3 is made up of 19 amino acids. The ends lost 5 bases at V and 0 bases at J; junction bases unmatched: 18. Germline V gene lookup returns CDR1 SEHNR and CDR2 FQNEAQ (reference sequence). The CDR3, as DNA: TGTGCCAGCAGCCGAAACTACCCCGACAGGGCCCGAGCTAACTATGGCTACACCTTC. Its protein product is CASSRNYPDRARANYGYTF. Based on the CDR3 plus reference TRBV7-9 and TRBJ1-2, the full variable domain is DTGVSQNPRHKITKRGQNVTFRCDPISEHNRLYWYRQTLGQGPEFLTYFQNEAQLEKSRLLSDRFSAERPKGSFSTLEIQRTEQGDSAMYLCASSRNYPDRARANYGYTFGSGTRLTVV.

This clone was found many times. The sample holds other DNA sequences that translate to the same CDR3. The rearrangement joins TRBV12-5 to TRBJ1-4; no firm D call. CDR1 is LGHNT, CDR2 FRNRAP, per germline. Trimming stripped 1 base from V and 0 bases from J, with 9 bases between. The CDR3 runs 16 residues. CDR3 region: CASGLGRTATNEKLFF. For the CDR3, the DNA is TGTGCTAGTGGTTTGGGGCGCACTGCAACTAATGAAAAACTGTTTTTT.

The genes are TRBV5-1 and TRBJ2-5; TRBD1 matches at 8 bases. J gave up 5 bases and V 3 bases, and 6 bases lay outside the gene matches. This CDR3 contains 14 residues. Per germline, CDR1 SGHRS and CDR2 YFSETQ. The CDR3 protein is CASSSQGAGETQYF. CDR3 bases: TGCGCCAGCAGCTCCCAGGGGGCCGGGGAGACCCAGTACTTC. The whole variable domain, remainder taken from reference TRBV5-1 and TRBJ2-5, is KAGVTQTPRYLIKTRGQQVTLSCSPISGHRSVSWYQQTPGQGLQFLFEYFSETQRNKGNFPGRFSGRQFSNSRSEMNVSTLELGDSALYLCASSSQGAGETQYFGPGTRLLVL.